This TCR beta chain was profiled in a study of shared clonotypes between healthy human individuals. CDR3 length equals 13 residues. Trimming stripped 0 bases from V and 8 bases from J, with 11 bases between. CDR1 and CDR2 from the germline V gene are SQVTM and ANQGSEA. Sequencing used immunoSEQ multiplex PCR; TCRdb keeps in-frame clones, though not all of them. The sample gives approximately 720,000 clones, 72% of which show up once; about 2% is in the top ten. The TCR comes from a woman in her 30s in good health. The chain uses TRBV29-1 and TRBJ2-1, with D possibly matching TRBD1 (6 bases). Sequencing was performed on memory CD4+ T cells sorted from blood. Stated subset: CD45RA-negative fraction. CDR3 nucleotide sequence: TGCAGCGTTGAAGATAGTGGGGGCGATGAGCAGTTCTTC. Amino acid sequence: CSVEDSGGDEQFF.